The clone carrying this T cell receptor beta chain is labeled as medium-sized. Its antigen is unknown. The record originates from a study of spatial heterogeneity in lung cancer. Study details: Detection consistently yielded more beta chains than alpha chains. General study findings and limits: Higher tumor mutation counts went along with higher counts of expanded intratumoral alpha and beta TCRs.

TCRdb independently ran MiXCR on the 5' RACE reads; one entry per CDR3 protein. The data show 6,800 or so distinct CDR3 sequences, about 7% seen once. CDR3 length equals 13 residues. The junction had 3 bases not matched to a gene; V was cut back by 5 bases and J by 9 bases. Germline-derived CDR1 and CDR2 are SGHNT and YENEEA. Described time point: sample taken at primary tumor resection. The donors were 72 patients with non-small cell lung cancer that was early-stage and untreated. The clonotype originates from a male donor with early-stage non-small cell lung cancer. Sequenced material: lung tumor tissue, taken at surgery. The chain combines TRBV11-3 with TRBJ2-1; 11 nucleotides align to TRBD2. The CDR3 bases are TGTGCCAGCAGCCCTCTAGCGGGAGGTGAGCAGTTCTTC. Protein sequence: CASSPLAGGEQFF.